This TCR beta chain comes out of a study of beta chain features in type 1 diabetes. Overall study context: Patients were similar to healthy donors in age and gender (as well as in cell yields).

The CDR3 spans 14 residues. Trimming at V came to 8 bases and at J to 3 bases, leaving 8 bases not matched to a gene. Germline CDR1 MGHDK, CDR2 SYGVNS. Isolated RNA was reverse transcribed in full, so expressed TCRB transcripts were sequenced. Only in-frame clones appear in the TCRdb table, and some are missing; sequencing was by immunoSEQ multiplex PCR. The sample records approximately 160,000 clones, 9% to 12% being singletons. The table lists this clone with a few counts. The antigen remains unidentified. Regarding the study as a whole: Reads derived from cDNA could over-represent cells showing high TCR expression. TCRB CDR3s from Type 1 diabetes patients were moderately but significantly shorter in all four CD4+ subsets.

The V and J genes are TRBV25-1 and TRBJ2-3; 7 bases are a match to TRBD2. The source material was central memory CD4+ T cells from blood. The receptor comes from a man aged 30 to 45 with type 1 diabetes. The CDR3 sequence: CASGGTKSTDTQYF. The CDR3 nucleotides read TGTGCCAGCGGGGGGACTAAGAGTACAGATACGCAGTATTTT.